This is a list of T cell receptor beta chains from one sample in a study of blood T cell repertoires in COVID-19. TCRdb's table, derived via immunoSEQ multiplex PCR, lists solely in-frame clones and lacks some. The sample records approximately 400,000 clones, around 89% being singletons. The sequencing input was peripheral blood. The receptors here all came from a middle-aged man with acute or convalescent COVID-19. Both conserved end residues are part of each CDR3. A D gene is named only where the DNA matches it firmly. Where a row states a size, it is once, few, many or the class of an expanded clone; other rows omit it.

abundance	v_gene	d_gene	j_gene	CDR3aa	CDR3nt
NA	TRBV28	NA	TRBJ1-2	CASSLQGWGYTF	TGTGCCAGCAGTTTACAGGGTTGGGGCTACACCTTC
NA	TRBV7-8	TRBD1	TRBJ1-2	CASRPGGANYGYTF	TGTGCCAGCAGACCAGGGGGTGCTAACTATGGCTACACCTTC
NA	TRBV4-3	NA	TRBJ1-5	CASSQDLGQPQHF	TGCGCCAGCAGCCAAGATCTAGGACAGCCCCAGCATTTT
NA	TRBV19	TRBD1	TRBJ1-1	CASSRLRDRGQGTEAFF	TGTGCCAGTAGTAGACTCCGGGACAGGGGGCAGGGCACTGAAGCTTTCTTT
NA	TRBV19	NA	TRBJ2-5	CASSITRGAGETQYF	TGTGCCAGTAGTATAACTCGGGGGGCCGGGGAGACCCAGTACTTC
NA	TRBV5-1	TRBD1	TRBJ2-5	CASRPGTGGFETQYF	TGCGCCAGCAGACCCGGGACAGGGGGCTTCGAGACCCAGTACTTC
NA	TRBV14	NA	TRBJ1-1	CASSQNYREAFF	TGTGCCAGCAGCCAGAACTACAGGGAAGCTTTCTTT
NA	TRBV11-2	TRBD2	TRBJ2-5	CASSLLAGGIGETQYF	TGTGCCAGCAGCTTACTAGCGGGGGGGATCGGGGAGACCCAGTACTTC
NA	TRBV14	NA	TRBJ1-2	CASSRLTDYGYTF	TGTGCCAGCAGCCGCCTCACGGACTATGGCTACACCTTC
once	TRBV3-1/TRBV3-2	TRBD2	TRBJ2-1	CASSSRTSGSVNEQFF	TGTGCCAGCAGCTCCCGGACTAGCGGGAGTGTCAATGAGCAGTTCTTC
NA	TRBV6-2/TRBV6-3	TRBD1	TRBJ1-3	CASSYSSDRAGNTIYF	TGTGCCAGCAGTTACTCTTCGGACAGGGCTGGAAACACCATATATTTT
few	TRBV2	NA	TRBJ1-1	CASSGYGVGTEAFF	TGTGCCAGCAGTGGGTATGGAGTGGGCACTGAAGCTTTCTTT
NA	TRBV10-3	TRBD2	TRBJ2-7	CAISVVRGLAGDSYEQYF	TGTGCCATCAGTGTTGTTAGGGGACTAGCGGGAGACTCCTACGAGCAGTACTTC
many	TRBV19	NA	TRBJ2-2	CASSVRGTGELFF	TGTGCCAGTAGTGTCAGGGGAACCGGGGAGCTGTTTTTT
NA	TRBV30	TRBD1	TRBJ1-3	CAWSAGGSGNTIYF	TGTGCCTGGAGTGCAGGGGGATCTGGAAACACCATATATTTT
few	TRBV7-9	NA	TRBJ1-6	CASSPGAGLNSPLHF	TGTGCCAGCAGCCCTGGGGCAGGCTTAAATTCACCCCTCCACTTT
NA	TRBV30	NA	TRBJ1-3	CAWRRGTGNTIYF	TGTGCCTGGAGAAGGGGGACTGGAAACACCATATATTTT
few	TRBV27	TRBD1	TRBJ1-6	CASSIGDRTLHF	TGTGCCAGCAGTATAGGGGACAGAACCCTCCACTTT
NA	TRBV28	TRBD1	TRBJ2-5	CASRIGTAGQETQYF	TGTGCCAGCAGGATCGGGACAGCTGGCCAAGAGACCCAGTACTTC
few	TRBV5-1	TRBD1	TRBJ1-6	CASRRGQGNNSPLHF	TGCGCCAGCAGAAGGGGGCAGGGAAATAATTCACCCCTCCACTTT
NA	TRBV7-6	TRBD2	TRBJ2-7	CASSLSSGGAGEQYF	TGTGCCAGCAGCTTAAGTAGCGGGGGGGCTGGGGAGCAGTACTTC
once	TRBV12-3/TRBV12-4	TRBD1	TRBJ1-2	CASSLQGEGYTF	TGTGCCAGCAGTTTACAGGGGGAGGGCTACACCTTC
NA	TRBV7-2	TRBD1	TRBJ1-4	CASSLRTGEEKLFF	TGTGCCAGCAGCTTGCGAACAGGGGAAGAAAAACTGTTTTTT
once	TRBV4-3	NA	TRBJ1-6	CASSQGSGGDNSPLHF	TGCGCCAGCAGCCAAGGGAGTGGAGGAGATAATTCACCCCTCCACTTT
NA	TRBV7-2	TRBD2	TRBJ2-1	CASSLAGGLSYEQFF	TGTGCCAGCAGCTTGGCGGGGGGGCTATCCTATGAGCAGTTCTTC
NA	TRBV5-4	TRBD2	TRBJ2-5	CASSLGPGRETQYF	TGTGCCAGCAGCTTGGGTCCCGGGAGGGAGACCCAGTACTTC
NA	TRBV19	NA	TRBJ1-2	CATTPSGAARNYGYTF	TGTGCCACCACACCCTCTGGGGCAGCTCGTAACTATGGCTACACCTTC
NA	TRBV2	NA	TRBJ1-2	CASSRGNRERNYGYTF	TGTGCCAGCAGTAGGGGGAACAGGGAAAGGAACTATGGCTACACCTTC
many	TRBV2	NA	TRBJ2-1	CASSARVHEQFF	TGTGCCAGCAGTGCCAGGGTCCATGAGCAGTTCTTC
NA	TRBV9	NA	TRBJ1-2	CASSVGGRDPINYGYTF	TGTGCCAGCAGCGTCGGGGGACGGGATCCAATAAACTATGGCTACACCTTC
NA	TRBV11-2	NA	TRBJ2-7	CASRRAGSSYEQYF	TGTGCCAGCCGCCGAGCCGGGAGCTCCTACGAGCAGTACTTC
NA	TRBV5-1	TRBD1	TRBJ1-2	CASSPTQDRHGYTF	TGCGCCAGCAGCCCGACGCAGGACAGGCATGGCTACACCTTC
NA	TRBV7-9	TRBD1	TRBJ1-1	CASSTRTGAAEAFF	TGTGCCAGCAGCACCCGGACAGGGGCCGCTGAAGCTTTCTTT
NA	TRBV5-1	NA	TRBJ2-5	CASSFSRQAQETQYF	TGCGCCAGCAGCTTCTCGAGACAGGCTCAAGAGACCCAGTACTTC
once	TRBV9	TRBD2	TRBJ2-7	CASSVSSGGVYLQYF	TGTGCCAGCAGCGTTTCTAGCGGGGGGGTTTATTTGCAGTACTTC
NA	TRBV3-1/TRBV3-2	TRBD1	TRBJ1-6	CASSLCIDRVNSPLHF	TGTGCCAGCAGCCTATGTATCGACAGGGTTAATTCACCCCTCCACTTT